This T cell receptor (beta chain) was retrieved from a study of cytomegalovirus exposure and HLA in healthy donors. Primers for the PCR totalled 60 Vbeta and 13 Jbeta. Only in-frame clones appear in the TCRdb table, and some are missing; sequencing was by immunoSEQ multiplex PCR. The table shows roughly 90,000 clones, with 70% to 85% occurring only once. Study-level results: Sequencing likely caused a cluster of highly shared sequence variants. Information on immune exposure was restricted to one variable (CMV serostatus).

Turning to this clone: Its antigen is not known.

Sampled while nominally healthy, donors likely had unrecorded immune exposures. This CDR3 spans 16 amino acids. The V gene lost 2 bases and the J gene lost 2 bases, with 14 bases spanning the gap. CDR1 is MGHRA and CDR2 is YSYEKL in the germline V gene. The sequenced material came from PBMCs. This chain links TRBV4-1 with TRBJ2-3; D might be TRBD2 (6 bases). This sequence originates from a man aged 30 to 39 in good health and CMV-seropositive. The CDR3 nucleotides are TGCGCCAGCAGCCAATGGGGAAGGCGGGACACAGATACGCAGTATTTT. It is translated as CASSQWGRRDTDTQYF.